These 23 T cell receptor beta chains share one sample of origin, sequenced in a study of CD8 T cells in Susac syndrome. cDNA came from around 0.5 to 1 ug RNA primed by random hexamers. TCRdb ran MiXCR on the immunoSEQ multiplex PCR reads and lists one entry per CDR3 protein. The sample holds 80,000 or so distinct CDR3 sequences; around 94% are singletons and the top ten take about 0.5%. The specimen was CD8+ T cells from PBMCs. These receptors were collected from a human donor with Susac syndrome.

The rearrangement uses TRBV29-1 and TRBJ1-2; D is unclear. Germline loops: CDR1 SQVTM, CDR2 ANQGSEA. The V gene lost 4 bases and the J gene lost 4 bases, with 19 bases spanning the gap. The CDR3 is 15 residues long. The CDR3 nucleotides read TGCAGCGTTGTTCAGAGGGAAGGGAGTAGCTATGGCTACACCTTC. Encoded protein: CSVVQREGSSYGYTF.

This chain links TRBV25-1 with TRBJ1-2; D is unresolved. The CDR3 runs 13 residues. The germline gives CDR1 MGHDK, CDR2 SYGVNS. V was shortened by 0 bases and J by 8 bases, with 10 bases between the two germline ends. Here the CDR3 reads CASSEYTEDGYTF. The CDR3 DNA follows: TGTGCCAGCAGTGAATATACAGAGGACGGCTACACCTTC.

The rearrangement links TRBV7-9 to TRBJ2-3; D uncertain. Trimming removed 5 bases from V and 6 bases from J, with 15 bases in between. This CDR3 region has 14 residues. CDR1 and CDR2 from the germline V gene are SEHNR and FQNEAQ (reference sequence). The CDR3 region is CASSLDGQRDTQYF. The CDR3 DNA follows: TGTGCCAGCAGCCTGGACGGGCAAAGGGATACGCAGTATTTT. Complete variable domain (other parts from reference TRBV7-9 and TRBJ2-3): DTGVSQNPRHKITKRGQNVTFRCDPISEHNRLYWYRQTLGQGPEFLTYFQNEAQLEKSRLLSDRFSAERPKGSFSTLEIQRTEQGDSAMYLCASSLDGQRDTQYFGPGTRLTVL.

The chain employs TRBV11-2 and TRBJ2-5, with D possibly TRBD2 on 6 matching bases. There are 13 residues in the CDR3. Germline loops: CDR1 SGHAT, CDR2 FQNNGV. Trimming stripped 7 bases from V and 5 bases from J, with 14 bases between. CDR3 in amino acids: CASKRLVEETQYF. DNA for the CDR3: TGTGCCAGCAAGAGACTAGTAGAGGAGACCCAGTACTTC.

This chain joins TRBV2 and TRBJ2-5; 9 bases fit TRBD2. This CDR3 is 12 amino acids long. Per the germline V gene, CDR1 is SNHLY and CDR2 is FYNNEI. The J segment lost 6 bases and the V segment lost 8 bases, leaving 4 bases of the junction unmatched. The CDR3 nucleotides read TGTGCCAGCCTTGGGACTAGCAAGACCCAGTACTTC. Protein product: CASLGTSKTQYF.

In its sample, this clonotype was seen once. The chain links TRBV27 to TRBJ2-6; no clear D gene. The CDR3 totals 14 residues. Germline V gene data show CDR1 as MNHEY and CDR2 as SMNVEV (reference sequence). With 7 bases removed from V and 0 bases from J, the gap between germline ends came to 7 bases. CDR3: CASTGGSGANVLTF. As DNA, the CDR3 is TGTGCCAGCACGGGCGGCTCTGGGGCCAACGTCCTGACTTTC.

The chain links TRBV5-1 to TRBJ2-3; D may correspond to TRBD1 or TRBD2 (6 bases each). Trimming pared 3 bases from V and 2 bases from J, leaving 13 bases between. This CDR3 spans 15 amino acids. Germline values: CDR1 SGHRS, CDR2 YFSETQ. DNA of the CDR3: TGCGCCAGCAGCTGGGGGGACACCTACACAGATACGCAGTATTTT. This translates into CASSWGDTYTDTQYF.

The chain couples TRBV11-2 to TRBJ2-2; no definite D call. V was cut by 4 bases and J by 4 bases, with 7 bases left in between. The CDR3 is made up of 13 amino acids. Germline lookup yields CDR1 SGHAT and CDR2 FQNNGV. CDR3 residues: CASSSPLTGELFF. CDR3 in DNA: TGTGCCAGCAGCTCGCCCCTCACCGGGGAGCTGTTTTTT.

The chain combines TRBV3-1 with TRBJ1-6; D unclear. This CDR3 has 17 amino acids. Germline-derived CDR1 and CDR2 are LGHDT and YNNKEL (reference sequence). With 5 bases removed from V and 7 bases from J, the gap between germline ends came to 21 bases. The CDR3 protein is CASSEKLRVSRNSPLHF. In DNA form, the CDR3 reads TGTGCCAGCAGCGAAAAACTCCGGGTCTCAAGGAATTCACCCCTCCACTTT.

This chain uses TRBV5-6 with TRBJ2-5; tentative D call: TRBD2 (6 bases). The CDR3 loop spans 12 amino acids. V was pared by 5 bases and J by 9 bases, with 14 bases between. In germline, CDR1 is SGHDT, CDR2 YYEEEE. CDR3 sequence: CASSPDSGAQYF. In nucleotides, the CDR3 is TGTGCCAGCAGTCCGGACTCGGGGGCCCAGTACTTC.

This clonotype was observed a single time. The chain uses TRBV6-5 and TRBJ2-1; 9 nucleotides line up with TRBD2. Trimming removed 4 bases from V and 9 bases from J; junction bases left unmatched: 10. The CDR3 consists of 15 residues. Germline V lookup: CDR1 MNHEY, CDR2 SVGAGI. CDR3 region: CASSSGWAGGPEQFF. The CDR3 region has the DNA TGTGCCAGCAGTTCGGGTTGGGCGGGGGGGCCTGAGCAGTTCTTC.

The chain employs TRBV11-2 and TRBJ2-7; D is unclear. Germline-derived CDR1 and CDR2 are SGHAT and FQNNGV. Trimming removed 3 bases from V and 3 bases from J, with 6 bases in between. CDR3 size: 12 residues. The CDR3 nucleotides read TGTGCCAGCAGCTTCGCCTACTACGAGCAGTACTTC. Translating it yields CASSFAYYEQYF.

The V gene is TRBV27, the J gene TRBJ1-5; D gene ambiguous. The length of the CDR3 is 14 residues. The V end lost 2 bases, the J end lost 1 base, and 6 bases lay between the germline ends. Germline CDR1 reads MNHEY; CDR2 reads SMNVEV (reference sequence). The CDR3 here is CASSLMGSNQPQHF. The DNA for the CDR3 is TGTGCCAGCAGTTTAATGGGGAGCAATCAGCCCCAGCATTTT.

The chain recombines TRBV11-2 with TRBJ1-2; 8 bases are a match to TRBD1. Germline V gene lookup returns CDR1 SGHAT and CDR2 FQNNGV. The trim removed 4 bases at V and 3 bases at J, leaving 7 bases unmatched. This CDR3 spans 15 amino acids. The CDR3 sequence: CASSSEDRAHYGYTF. DNA of the CDR3: TGTGCCAGCAGCTCAGAGGACAGGGCTCACTATGGCTACACCTTC.

The genes are TRBV6-1 and TRBJ2-5, with D perhaps given as TRBD1 or TRBD2 (5 bases each). The germline gives CDR1 MNHNS, CDR2 SASEGT. This CDR3 spans 14 amino acids. Trimming left V 3 bases short and J 5 bases short, with 13 bases between. The CDR3 nucleotides are TGTGCCAGCAGTGAGGGACCGGGAAGGGAGACCCAGTACTTC. As protein: CASSEGPGRETQYF.

The chain recombines TRBV13 with TRBJ2-3; D uncertain. The CDR3 consists of 15 residues. The V end was cut by 3 bases, the J end by 2 bases, with 12 bases between. Germline CDR1 PRHDT, CDR2 FYEKMQ (reference sequence). The CDR3 DNA follows: TGTGCCAGCAGCTTTGGTGTCAGTAACACAGATACGCAGTATTTT. Its protein product is CASSFGVSNTDTQYF.

In DNA form, the CDR3 reads TGTGCCAGCAGTTCGGGACTGAATGAGCAGTTCTTC. Translating gives CASSSGLNEQFF. The V gene is TRBV27, the J gene TRBJ2-1, with D possibly TRBD2 on 6 matching bases. V shed 4 bases and J shed 7 bases, with 8 bases lying between them. The CDR3 totals 12 residues. The germline V gene has CDR1 MNHEY and CDR2 SMNVEV (reference sequence).

In this sample, this clonotype turned up once. The CDR3 nucleotides are TGCGCCAGCAGCCCCGCCGGGACTAGCGAGGAGACCCAGTACTTC. It yields the protein CASSPAGTSEETQYF. The V call is TRBV4-1, the J call TRBJ2-5, with 10 bases aligning to TRBD2. Per germline, CDR1 MGHRA and CDR2 YSYEKL. J was trimmed by 5 bases and V by 4 bases; bases with no gene match: 7. This CDR3 comprises 15 residues.

V and J are TRBV5-1 and TRBJ2-1; the match to TRBD1 covers 10 bases. CDR1 is SGHRS, CDR2 YFSETQ, per germline. The V segment lost 4 bases and the J segment 1 base; nucleotides outside the gene matches: 5. The CDR3 runs to 16 residues. This CDR3 reads CASSDRDRGSYNEQFF. The CDR3 nucleotides read TGCGCCAGCAGCGACCGGGACAGGGGATCCTACAATGAGCAGTTCTTC.

The V call is TRBV6-5, the J call TRBJ2-2, with 7 bases that match TRBD1. Germline V CDR1 and CDR2: MNHEY, SVGAGI. CDR3 length equals 13 residues. With 6 bases clipped from V and 6 bases from J, the junction kept 4 bases outside the gene matches. Here the CDR3 reads CASSPQGSGELFF. The CDR3 nucleotides are TGTGCCAGCAGCCCACAGGGGTCCGGGGAGCTGTTTTTT.

The CDR3 reads CATGGSGGFEQYF. The CDR3 DNA reads TGTGCCACCGGGGGGAGCGGGGGGTTCGAGCAGTACTTC. The chain uses TRBV12-3 or TRBV12-4 and TRBJ2-7; 9 bases agree with TRBD2. The CDR3 extends over 13 amino acids. V gave up 10 bases and J gave up 6 bases; unmatched junction bases: 10.

This clonotype has more than one count but fewer than ten. This chain connects TRBV4-1 to TRBJ1-1; 7 bases are shared with TRBD1. Germline trimming cut 3 bases from V and 7 bases from J; bases unmatched to any gene: 2. The CDR3 extends over 12 amino acids. Germline CDR1 and CDR2: MGHRA and YSYEKL. The CDR3 sequence: CASSQQGVEAFF. CDR3 sequence (DNA): TGCGCCAGCAGCCAGCAGGGGGTTGAAGCTTTCTTT.

J is TRBJ1-2 and V is TRBV4-2; D uncertain. This CDR3 is 15 amino acids long. Germline CDR1 is LGHNA and CDR2 is YNFKEQ. The V end lost 3 bases, the J end lost 4 bases, and 15 bases lay between the germline ends. In nucleotides, the CDR3 is TGTGCCAGCAGCCACACCCGGGAGAGCTCCTATGGCTACACCTTC. Its translation is CASSHTRESSYGYTF.